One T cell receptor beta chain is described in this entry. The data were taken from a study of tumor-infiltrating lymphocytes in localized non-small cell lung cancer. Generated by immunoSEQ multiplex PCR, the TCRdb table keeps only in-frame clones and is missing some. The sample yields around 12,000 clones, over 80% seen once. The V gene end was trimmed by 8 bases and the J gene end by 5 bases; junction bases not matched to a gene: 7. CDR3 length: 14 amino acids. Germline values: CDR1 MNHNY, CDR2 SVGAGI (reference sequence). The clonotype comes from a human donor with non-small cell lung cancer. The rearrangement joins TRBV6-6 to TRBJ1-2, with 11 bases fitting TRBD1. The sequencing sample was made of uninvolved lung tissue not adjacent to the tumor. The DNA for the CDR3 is TGTGCCAGCGGAAGTGGACAGGGGGCATATGGCTACACCTTC. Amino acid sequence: CASGSGQGAYGYTF.